The source of this T cell receptor (beta chain) is a study of CD8 T cells in Susac syndrome. Roughly 0.45 to 1 ug RNA was reverse transcribed with random hexamers. Each CDR3 protein is one row after TCRdb ran MiXCR on the immunoSEQ multiplex PCR reads. In the table there are roughly 200,000 distinct CDR3 sequences, approximately 96% of which are singletons. The CDR3 is 13 amino acids. The V gene's germline CDR1 is MNHEY and CDR2 SMNVEV (reference sequence). V lost 6 bases and J 12 bases, leaving 21 bases between the germline ends. Sequencing used CD8+ T cells from PBMCs. This TCR was recovered from a human donor with multiple sclerosis. The chain joins TRBV27 to TRBJ2-7, with a possible D match to TRBD1 (8 bases). CDR3 in DNA: TGTGCCAGCAGCCCCAGGACAGGGAGGGAACCGTACTTC. Translation: CASSPRTGREPYF.